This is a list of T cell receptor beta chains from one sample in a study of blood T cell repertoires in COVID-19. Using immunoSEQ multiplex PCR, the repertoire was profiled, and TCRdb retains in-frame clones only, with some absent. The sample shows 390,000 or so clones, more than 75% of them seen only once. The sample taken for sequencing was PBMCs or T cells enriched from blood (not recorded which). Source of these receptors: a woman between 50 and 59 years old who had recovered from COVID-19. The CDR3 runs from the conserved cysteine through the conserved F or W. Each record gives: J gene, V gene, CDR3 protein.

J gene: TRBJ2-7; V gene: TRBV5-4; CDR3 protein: CASSFSYSYEQYF
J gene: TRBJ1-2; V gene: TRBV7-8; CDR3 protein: CASSLELRTGGDYGYTF
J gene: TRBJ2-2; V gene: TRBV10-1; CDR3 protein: CASSLGTGDRGLGGELFF
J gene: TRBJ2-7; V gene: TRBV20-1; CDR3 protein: CSAIDSYEQYF
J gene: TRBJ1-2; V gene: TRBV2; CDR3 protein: CASNRENYGYTF
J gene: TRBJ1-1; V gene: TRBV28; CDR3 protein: CASSLLGTGGTEAFF
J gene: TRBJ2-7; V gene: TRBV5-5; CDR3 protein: CASSLVFQGRDFF
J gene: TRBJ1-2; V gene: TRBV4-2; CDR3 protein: CASSQAGTSNYGYTF
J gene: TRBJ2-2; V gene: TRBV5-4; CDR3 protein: CASSPSGTGELFF
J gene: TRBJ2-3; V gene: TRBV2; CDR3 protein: CASSRGEFSTDTQYF
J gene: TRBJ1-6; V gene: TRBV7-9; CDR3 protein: CASSTGATSSYNSPLHF
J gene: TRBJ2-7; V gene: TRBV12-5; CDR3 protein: CASTLNTSARSYEQYF
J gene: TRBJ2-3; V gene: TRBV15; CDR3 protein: CATSRAGGGADTQYF
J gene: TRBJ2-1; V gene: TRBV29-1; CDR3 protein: CSVDKGQGGNEQFF
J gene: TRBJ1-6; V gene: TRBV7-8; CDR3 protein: CASSRENSPLHF
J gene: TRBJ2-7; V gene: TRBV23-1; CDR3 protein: CASSQSDRQGESYEQYF